This T cell receptor (beta chain) was sequenced in a study of cytomegalovirus exposure and HLA in healthy donors. Study observations and caveats: The authors enumerated 150 to 200 TCR beta chains as linked to cytomegalovirus.

The V end was cut by 5 bases, the J end by 3 bases, with 14 bases between. The CDR3 sequence is 15 residues long. CDR1 and CDR2 (germline): MDHEN, SYDVKM. Measured with immunoSEQ multiplex PCR; TCRdb has only the in-frame clones, and not every one. The table records some 170,000 clones, more than 75% of them present only once. Comments on this clone: Its antigen is still unknown.

The chain is built from TRBV28 and TRBJ1-5; D unclear. Material for sequencing was PBMCs. The source is a man under 40 in good health and CMV-seropositive. CDR3 sequence: CASSPLDRPNQPQHF. The CDR3 nucleotides read TGTGCCAGCAGTCCCCTGGACCGTCCCAATCAGCCCCAGCATTTT.